A selection of T cell receptor beta chains follows, all from one sample in a study of shared clonotypes between healthy human individuals. Profiling relied on immunoSEQ multiplex PCR, and the TCRdb table lists in-frame clones only, not all of them. Of 1.6 million or so clones in the sample, approximately 96% were seen once. Sequenced input: naive CD4+ T cells sorted from blood. The receptors originated from a man aged 25-45 years in good health. Each CDR3 is given without its conserved first and last residue. The listing skips clone size in some rows; elsewhere it reads once, few, many or a size class.

v_gene: TRBV18; j_gene: TRBJ2-7; abundance: .; CDR3aa: ASSPVGSLNEQY
v_gene: TRBV7-3; j_gene: TRBJ2-7; abundance: .; CDR3aa: ASSPGDSAYEQY
v_gene: TRBV7-2; j_gene: TRBJ2-7; abundance: .; CDR3aa: ASSLELAGVGEQY
v_gene: TRBV5-8; j_gene: TRBJ2-5; abundance: .; CDR3aa: ASSLGGAGDQETQY
v_gene: TRBV29-1; j_gene: TRBJ2-7; abundance: .; CDR3aa: SVVGTSGRASLYEQY
v_gene: TRBV19; j_gene: TRBJ2-7; abundance: .; CDR3aa: ASSWRTLSYEQY
v_gene: TRBV5-1; j_gene: TRBJ2-2; abundance: .; CDR3aa: ASSMTGTNTGELF
v_gene: TRBV18; j_gene: TRBJ1-1; abundance: .; CDR3aa: ASSRDRGIEAF
v_gene: TRBV7-3; j_gene: TRBJ2-7; abundance: .; CDR3aa: ASSLRWGDEQY
v_gene: TRBV18; j_gene: TRBJ2-7; abundance: .; CDR3aa: ASSHPGTAEQY
v_gene: TRBV1; j_gene: TRBJ2-1; abundance: .; CDR3aa: TSSHNRHSYNEQF
v_gene: TRBV5-5; j_gene: TRBJ2-2; abundance: once; CDR3aa: ASILGGVLTGELF
v_gene: TRBV11-2; j_gene: TRBJ2-5; abundance: .; CDR3aa: ASSPVATEETQY
v_gene: TRBV10-3; j_gene: TRBJ2-1; abundance: .; CDR3aa: AISDSAGAYNEQF
v_gene: TRBV7-8; j_gene: TRBJ1-3; abundance: .; CDR3aa: ASRPNGSGNTIY
v_gene: TRBV5-8; j_gene: TRBJ1-5; abundance: .; CDR3aa: ASSIFFPGHLNQPQH
v_gene: TRBV4-1; j_gene: TRBJ2-7; abundance: .; CDR3aa: ASSRGGGNSYEQY
v_gene: TRBV5-1; j_gene: TRBJ2-2; abundance: once; CDR3aa: ASSSGTQTGELF